The T cell receptor (beta chain) under discussion was sequenced for a study of beta chain features in type 1 diabetes. Study-wide results and caveats: The study found fewer insertions and more deletions at VDJ junctions in type 1 diabetes patients. cDNA-based sequencing might over-represent cells highly expressing TCR.

V was trimmed by 0 bases and J by 4 bases, leaving 10 bases between them. Germline CDR1 is SGHDT and CDR2 is YYEEEE. The CDR3 extends over 14 amino acids. Naive, central memory, regulatory and stem cell-like memory cells within the CD4+ compartment were sorted using CD45RO/CCR7/CD25/CD127/CD95/CD27. Points on this clone: Antigen specificity is unknown.

Investigators reverse transcribed all isolated RNA, so they sequenced expressed TCRB transcripts. Sequencing was performed with immunoSEQ multiplex PCR; in TCRdb, only in-frame clones are kept and a portion is missing. The profile covers around 180,000 clones, with about 13% appearing a single time and 0.62% taken by the ten largest. Sequencing was done on a sample of central memory CD4+ T cells from blood. This receptor was obtained from a woman aged 18-29 years in good health. The V gene is TRBV5-6, the J gene TRBJ2-5; TRBD2 might be the D (5 bases). The CDR3 DNA is TGTGCCAGCAGCTTGGACCTTCGGGGAGAGACCCAGTACTTC. Translated: CASSLDLRGETQYF.